Here is one T cell receptor beta chain with its context. Sequencing was performed with immunoSEQ multiplex PCR; in TCRdb, only in-frame clones are kept and a portion is missing. The table has around 49,000 clones, about 78% seen once. The sample comes from a study of blood T cell repertoires in COVID-19. On the study more broadly: T cells, B-cell-depleted T cells, or PBMCs provided the cDNA or gDNA that served as material.

The source of this sequence is a woman between 50 and 59 years old with acute COVID-19. Sequencing used PBMCs or T cells enriched from blood (not recorded which).

CDR3 nucleotides: TGTGCCAGCTCACCGGCCGGGGTGCGCTACGAGCAGTACTTC. It codes for CASSPAGVRYEQYF. The V call is TRBV18, the J call TRBJ2-7; possible D gene TRBD2, 5 bases. V was clipped by 3 bases and J by 3 bases, with 12 bases between them. The germline CDR1 and CDR2 sequences are KGHSH and LQKENI. The CDR3 loop spans 14 amino acids.